This TCR beta chain was sequenced in a study of OX40 agonist ivuxolimab in advanced cancers. Study in general: Ivuxolimab, an agonistic anti-OX40 (CD134) antibody, was given to patients. Study findings and constraints: Among expanded peripheral T cells, antigen specificity went undetermined.

Produced via immunoSEQ multiplex PCR; TCRdb's table is partial and in-frame only. The table shows 60,000 to 85,000 clones, with 83% occurring only once. As for this clone: Antigen unknown.

This sequence originates from an adult with an advanced solid tumor such as melanoma, head and neck, liver or kidney cancer. The sequencing here drew on CD4+ or CD8+ T cells sorted from blood, taken in a trial of the OX40 agonist ivuxolimab.

The CDR3 DNA reads TGTGCCATCAGTGAAACTAAGTATCCAGATGAAAAACTGTTTTTT. As protein: CAISETKYPDEKLFF. The V and J genes are TRBV10-3 and TRBJ1-4; no reliable D call. This CDR3 spans 15 amino acids. Trimming left V 3 bases short and J 6 bases short, with 14 bases between. Per the germline V gene, CDR1 is ENHRY and CDR2 is SYGVKD.